What follows are 18 T cell receptor beta chains derived from one specimen sequenced in a study of blood T cell repertoires in COVID-19. Profiled with immunoSEQ multiplex PCR; TCRdb holds only in-frame clones, not every one. The data contain around 100,000 clones, 75% to 90% of them seen just once; the ten biggest clones take up approximately 1.6%. The sequenced sample was peripheral blood. The receptors were gathered from an elderly man with acute or convalescent COVID-19.

The genes are TRBV18 and TRBJ1-2, with 10 bases identical to TRBD1. J lost 8 bases, V lost 4 bases, and 7 bases had no gene match. The CDR3 is 14 amino acids. Germline V gene data show CDR1 as KGHSH and CDR2 as LQKENI. CDR3 sequence: CASSRPGQGSGYTF. CDR3 nucleotides: TGTGCCAGCTCACGCCCGGGACAGGGGTCGGGCTACACCTTC.

V is TRBV10-1 and J is TRBJ2-4; weak D call: TRBD2 (6 bases). The germline V gene has CDR1 WNHNN and CDR2 SYGVQD (reference sequence). The CDR3 consists of 21 residues. Trimming shortened V by 5 bases and J by 0 bases, and 29 bases separated the two germline ends. CDR3: CASSPELTQRVAGLAKNIQYF. Here the CDR3 DNA reads TGCGCCAGCAGTCCTGAACTCACGCAGCGGGTTGCCGGGCTAGCCAAAAACATTCAGTACTTC.

The rearrangement uses TRBV19 and TRBJ1-4, with D hard to call. This CDR3 comprises 14 residues. V was clipped by 7 bases and J by 0 bases, with 9 bases between them. From germline, CDR1 is LNHDA and CDR2 SQIVND (reference sequence). In DNA, the CDR3 is TGTGCCAGTACCCAACAGTCAACTAATGAAAAACTGTTTTTT. Translated, it gives CASTQQSTNEKLFF. Together with reference TRBV19 and TRBJ1-4, the CDR3 gives the full variable domain: DGGITQSPKYLFRKEGQNVTLSCEQNLNHDAMYWYRQDPGQGLRLIYYSQIVNDFQKGDIAEGYSVSREKKESFPLTVTSAQKNPTAFYLCASTQQSTNEKLFFGSGTQLSVL.

The CDR3 DNA reads TGTGCCAGCAGTTGGGACAGGTCCGAGCAGTACTTC. It translates to CASSWDRSEQYF. The chain is built from TRBV12-3 or TRBV12-4 and TRBJ2-7, with 8 bases aligning to TRBD1. V was clipped by 4 bases and J by 6 bases; unmatched bases: 2. This CDR3 has 12 amino acids.

The genes are TRBV14 and TRBJ1-4, with TRBD1 matching over 7 bases. J lost 7 bases, V lost 1 base, and 6 bases had no gene match. CDR1 SGHDN and CDR2 FVKESK come from the germline V gene. CDR3 size: 15 residues. Written as DNA, the CDR3 is TGTGCCAGCAGCCAAGTTACCGGGACAGTTGAAAAACTGTTTTTT. Protein: CASSQVTGTVEKLFF.

The chain employs TRBV5-4 and TRBJ1-5; TRBD1 matches 8 bases. Germline V gene lookup returns CDR1 SGHNT and CDR2 YYREEE (reference sequence). With 4 bases clipped from V and 2 bases from J, the junction kept 5 bases outside the gene matches. The CDR3 has 15 amino acids. CDR3 sequence reads: CASSAGQGGNQPQHF. The CDR3 region has the DNA TGTGCCAGCAGCGCCGGACAGGGAGGCAATCAGCCCCAGCATTTT.

The chain links TRBV7-2 to TRBJ2-7, with a tentative D call TRBD2 (6 bases). The V end was cut by 1 base, the J end by 7 bases, with 23 bases between. The germline gives CDR1 SGHTA, CDR2 FQGNSA. The CDR3 has 17 residues. In nucleotides, the CDR3 is TGTGCCAGCAGCTTAGGGGGTCCCATTCCTAGCGCGTCGGAGCAGTACTTC. This gives the protein CASSLGGPIPSASEQYF.

The rearrangement uses TRBV2 and TRBJ2-5; the D gene is possibly TRBD2 (5 bases). Between the trimmed V and J ends, which lost 4 bases and 3 bases, there was a span of 9 bases. Per germline, CDR1 SNHLY and CDR2 FYNNEI. The CDR3 sequence is 13 residues long. CDR3: CASSVWREETQYF. CDR3 in DNA: TGTGCCAGCAGTGTTTGGCGGGAAGAGACCCAGTACTTC. The complete variable domain, with remaining parts taken from reference TRBV2 and TRBJ2-5, reads EPEVTQTPSHQVTQMGQEVILRCVPISNHLYFYWYRQILGQKVEFLVSFYNNEISEKSEIFDDQFSVERPDGSNFTLKIRSTKLEDSAMYFCASSVWREETQYFGPGTRLLVL.

In nucleotides, the CDR3 is TGTGCCAGCAGTTTATGGAAGCAGGAGAACACTGAAGCTTTCTTT. Its translation is CASSLWKQENTEAFF. The V gene is TRBV28, the J gene TRBJ1-1; D ambiguous. Trimming took off 0 bases at V and 1 base at J, with 9 bases between the two ends. CDR1 is MDHEN, CDR2 SYDVKM, per germline. The CDR3 is 15 amino acids.

The chain carries TRBV7-2 and TRBJ1-5, with 7 bases matching TRBD1. With 5 bases clipped from V and 7 bases from J, the junction kept 8 bases outside the gene matches. Germline lookup yields CDR1 SGHTA and CDR2 FQGNSA. There are 14 residues in the CDR3. DNA for the CDR3: TGTGCCAGCAGCCCGAAGACAGGGTCCCAGCCCCAGCATTTT. It specifies CASSPKTGSQPQHF.

The genes are TRBV28 and TRBJ2-5; D may be TRBD1 (5 bases). Trimming removed 5 bases at V and 3 bases at J, with 10 bases between. The CDR3 is 13 amino acids. The germline gives CDR1 MDHEN, CDR2 SYDVKM. As DNA, the CDR3 is TGTGCCAGCAGTGGCTTCAGGGAAGAGACCCAGTACTTC. This codes for CASSGFREETQYF.

There are a few counts of this clone. This rearrangement joins TRBV5-4 to TRBJ2-5, with 8 bases aligning to TRBD1. Germline values: CDR1 SGHNT, CDR2 YYREEE (reference sequence). This CDR3 has 14 residues. V shed 4 bases, J shed 1 base, and the junction held 3 bases outside the gene matches. The CDR3 here is CASSITGGQETQYF. Here the CDR3 DNA reads TGTGCCAGCAGCATCACAGGGGGCCAAGAGACCCAGTACTTC.

V and J are TRBV5-6 and TRBJ2-3, with TRBD2 matching over 8 bases. Germline CDR1 is SGHDT and CDR2 is YYEEEE. CDR3 length: 15 residues. The junction had 4 bases not matched to a gene; V was cut back by 1 base and J by 3 bases. The CDR3, as DNA: TGTGCCAGCAGCTTGAGGGCGGGGGGAACAGATACGCAGTATTTT. It is translated as CASSLRAGGTDTQYF.

CDR3 DNA: TGTGCCACCAGCAGAGATCGAGCGGGAGGGCCCGCCGGGGAGCTGTTTTTT. Protein product: CATSRDRAGGPAGELFF. The V gene is TRBV15, the J gene TRBJ2-2; 10 bases line up with TRBD2. V shed 0 bases, J shed 6 bases, and the junction held 7 bases outside the gene matches. Germline assignment: CDR1 LNHNV and CDR2 YYDKDF (reference sequence). The CDR3 is 17 amino acids.

The chain carries TRBV4-3 and TRBJ1-3; D ambiguous. Germline CDR1 LGHNA, CDR2 YSLEER. V was shortened by 0 bases and J by 0 bases, with 6 bases between the two germline ends. CDR3 length: 15 amino acids. CDR3 sequence reads: CASSQEESSGNTIYF. The CDR3 region has the DNA TGCGCCAGCAGCCAAGAGGAGAGCTCTGGAAACACCATATATTTT.

The rearrangement joins TRBV7-8 to TRBJ2-1; TRBD1 is a possible D gene (9 bases). The CDR3 is 19 amino acids. The V end lost 5 bases, the J end lost 7 bases, and 30 bases lay between the germline ends. In germline, CDR1 is SGHVS, CDR2 FQNEAQ. For the CDR3, the DNA is TGTGCCAGCAGCCCCCGGGACAGGGTATTAAGCGGGAGAGCAAATGAGCAGTTCTTC. This gives the protein CASSPRDRVLSGRANEQFF.

J is TRBJ2-3 and V is TRBV5-1; D call uncertain. The CDR3 has 14 residues. Trimming cost V 0 bases and J 2 bases, with 7 bases left between them. The germline CDR1 and CDR2 sequences are SGHRS and YFSETQ. The chain's CDR3 is CASSLERHTDTQYF. The CDR3 region has the DNA TGCGCCAGCAGCTTGGAAAGACACACAGATACGCAGTATTTT.

The chain recombines TRBV9 with TRBJ2-1; TRBD2 agrees at 8 bases. The length of the CDR3 is 15 residues. V lost 0 bases to trimming and J lost 7 bases; unmatched junction nucleotides: 6. Germline V lookup: CDR1 SGDLS, CDR2 YYNGEE. In DNA form, the CDR3 reads TGTGCCAGCAGCGTAGAGGGGACTAGTCGTAATGAGCAGTTCTTC. Protein sequence: CASSVEGTSRNEQFF.